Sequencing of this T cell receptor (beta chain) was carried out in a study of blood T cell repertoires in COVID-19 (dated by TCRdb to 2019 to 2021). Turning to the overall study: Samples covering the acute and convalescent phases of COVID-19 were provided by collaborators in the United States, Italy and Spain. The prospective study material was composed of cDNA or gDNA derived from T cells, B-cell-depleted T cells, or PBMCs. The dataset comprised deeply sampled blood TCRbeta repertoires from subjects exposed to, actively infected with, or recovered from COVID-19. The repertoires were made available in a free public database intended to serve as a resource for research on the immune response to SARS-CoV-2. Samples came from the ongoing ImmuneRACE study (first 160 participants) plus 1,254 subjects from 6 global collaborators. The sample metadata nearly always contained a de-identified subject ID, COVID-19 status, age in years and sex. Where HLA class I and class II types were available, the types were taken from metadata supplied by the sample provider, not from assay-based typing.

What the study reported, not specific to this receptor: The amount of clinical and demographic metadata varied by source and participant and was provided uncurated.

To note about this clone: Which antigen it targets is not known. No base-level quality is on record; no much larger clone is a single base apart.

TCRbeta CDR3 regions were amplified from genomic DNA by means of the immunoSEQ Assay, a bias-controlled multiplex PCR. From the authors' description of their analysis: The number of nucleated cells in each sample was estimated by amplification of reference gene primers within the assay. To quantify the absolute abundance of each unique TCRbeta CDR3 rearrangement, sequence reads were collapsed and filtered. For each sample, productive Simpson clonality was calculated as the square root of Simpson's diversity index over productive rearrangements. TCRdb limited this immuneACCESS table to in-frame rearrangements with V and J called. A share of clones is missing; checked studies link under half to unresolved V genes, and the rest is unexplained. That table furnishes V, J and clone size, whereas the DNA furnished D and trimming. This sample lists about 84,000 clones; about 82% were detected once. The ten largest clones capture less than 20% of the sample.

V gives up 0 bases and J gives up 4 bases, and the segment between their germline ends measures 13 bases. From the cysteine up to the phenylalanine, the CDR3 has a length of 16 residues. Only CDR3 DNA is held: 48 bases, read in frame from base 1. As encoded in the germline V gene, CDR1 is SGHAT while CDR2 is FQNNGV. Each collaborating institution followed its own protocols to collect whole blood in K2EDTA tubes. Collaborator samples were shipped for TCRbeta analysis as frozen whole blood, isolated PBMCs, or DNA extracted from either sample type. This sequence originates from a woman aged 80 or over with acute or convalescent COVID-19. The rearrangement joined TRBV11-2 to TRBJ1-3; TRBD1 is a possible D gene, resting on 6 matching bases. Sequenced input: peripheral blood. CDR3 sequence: CASSLEPQGTGNTIYF. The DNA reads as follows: TGTGCCAGCAGCTTAGAACCTCAGGGGACGGGAAACACCATATATTTT. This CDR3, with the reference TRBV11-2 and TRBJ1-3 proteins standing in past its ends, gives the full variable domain EAGVAQSPRYKIIEKRQSVAFWCNPISGHATLYWYQQILGQGPKLLIQFQNNGVVDDSQLPKDRFSAERLKGVDSTLKIQPAKLEDSAVYLCASSLEPQGTGNTIYFGEGSWLTVV.